One TCR beta chain is described in this entry. Using immunoSEQ multiplex PCR, the repertoire was profiled, and TCRdb retains in-frame clones only, with some absent. The sample yields approximately 82,000 clones, 90% seen once. The junction had 6 bases not matched to a gene; V was cut back by 3 bases and J by 4 bases. Germline CDR1 is LGHNA and CDR2 is YSLEER. This CDR3 is built from 15 residues. This specimen belongs to a study of T cell responses to AZD1222 COVID-19 vaccine. The chain is built from TRBV4-3 and TRBJ1-1, with TRBD1 matching over 9 bases. The origin of this receptor is an adult in good health. The sequenced sample was peripheral blood, obtained on day 0 of AZD1222 vaccination. The CDR3, as DNA: TGCGCCAGCAGCCAGGTTGGACAGGGGATCACTGAAGCTTTCTTT. It encodes CASSQVGQGITEAFF.